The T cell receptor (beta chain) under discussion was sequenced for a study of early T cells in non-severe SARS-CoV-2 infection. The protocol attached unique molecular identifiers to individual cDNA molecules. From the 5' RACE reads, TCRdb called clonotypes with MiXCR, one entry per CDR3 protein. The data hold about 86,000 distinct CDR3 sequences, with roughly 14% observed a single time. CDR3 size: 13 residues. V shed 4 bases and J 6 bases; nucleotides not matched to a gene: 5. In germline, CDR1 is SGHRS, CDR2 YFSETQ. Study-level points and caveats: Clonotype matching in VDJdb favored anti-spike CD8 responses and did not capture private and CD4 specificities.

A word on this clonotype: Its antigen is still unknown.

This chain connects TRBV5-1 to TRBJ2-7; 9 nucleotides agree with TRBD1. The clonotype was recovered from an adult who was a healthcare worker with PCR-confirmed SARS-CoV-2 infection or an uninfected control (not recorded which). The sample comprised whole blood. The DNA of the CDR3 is TGCGCCAGCAGCACGGGACAGGGCAGCGAGCAGTACTTC. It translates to CASSTGQGSEQYF.